The next 30 T cell receptor beta chains were all read from a single sample in a study of T cell changes during pregnancy in multiple sclerosis. The assay was immunoSEQ multiplex PCR, and TCRdb's table has in-frame clones only and misses some. The table records 91,000 or so clones, about 92% of them present only once. This sample comprised peripheral blood, obtained after pregnancy. The source is a female donor with multiple sclerosis, enrolled in a pregnancy study.

The chain uses TRBV4-1 and TRBJ2-1; weak D call: TRBD2 (5 bases). V was pared by 6 bases and J by 9 bases, with 18 bases between. This CDR3 spans 14 amino acids. Germline CDR1 is MGHRA and CDR2 is YSYEKL. The CDR3 loop is CASRPSGTSGEQFF. CDR3 nucleotides: TGCGCCAGCAGGCCCAGCGGTACCAGTGGTGAGCAGTTCTTC.

V is TRBV5-6 and J is TRBJ2-4; D gene ambiguous. Germline CDR1 is SGHDT and CDR2 is YYEEEE. V lost 9 bases and J 7 bases, leaving 17 bases between the germline ends. The CDR3 sequence is 13 residues long. This CDR3 reads CATEATGVNIQYF. In nucleotides, the CDR3 is TGTGCCACCGAAGCGACTGGTGTGAACATTCAGTACTTC.

This clone came up once. The chain links TRBV7-9 to TRBJ2-7, with TRBD2 matching over 12 bases. Germline V CDR1 and CDR2: SEHNR, FQNEAQ (reference sequence). V trimming: 2 bases; J trimming: 3 bases; junction bases outside the gene matches: 2. This CDR3 contains 15 residues. The CDR3, as DNA: TGTGCCAGCAGCTTATGGGGACTAGCGGGCTACGAGCAGTACTTC. This sequence encodes CASSLWGLAGYEQYF.

The chain recombines TRBV5-4 with TRBJ2-2, with TRBD1 matching 10 bases. With 4 bases clipped from V and 4 bases from J, the junction kept 7 bases outside the gene matches. This CDR3 has 16 amino acids. CDR1 is SGHNT, CDR2 YYREEE, per germline (reference sequence). The CDR3 DNA reads TGTGCCAGCAGCAGGAGACAGGGGGCGCCCACCGGGGAGCTGTTTTTT. Amino acid sequence: CASSRRQGAPTGELFF.

Written as DNA, the CDR3 is TGTGCCAGCAGTTACTCCGGGACAGAAGAGACCCAGTACTTC. Its translation is CASSYSGTEETQYF. The chain recombines TRBV6-5 with TRBJ2-5; TRBD1 matches 7 bases. This CDR3 comprises 14 residues. Germline V gene sequence: CDR1 MNHEY, CDR2 SVGAGI. The V and J ends lost 0 bases and 3 bases, in that order; junction bases with no gene match: 1.

V usage is TRBV19 and J usage is TRBJ1-5; possibly TRBD1 for D (6 bases). The CDR3 extends over 17 amino acids. From germline, CDR1 is LNHDA and CDR2 SQIVND (reference sequence). With 3 bases removed from V and 4 bases from J, the gap between germline ends came to 19 bases. This chain's CDR3 is CASSMRGRSSGNQPQHF. The CDR3 nucleotides are TGTGCCAGTAGTATGCGGGGGCGCTCTTCCGGGAATCAGCCCCAGCATTTT.

V is TRBV7-9 and J is TRBJ1-1; TRBD1 matches at 8 bases. The CDR3 runs 16 residues. Trimming at V came to 5 bases and at J to 1 base, leaving 9 bases not matched to a gene. The germline gives CDR1 SEHNR, CDR2 FQNEAQ (reference sequence). CDR3 sequence: CASSLPTGTGNTEAFF. CDR3 bases: TGTGCCAGCAGCCTCCCTACCGGGACAGGGAACACTGAAGCTTTCTTT.

This rearrangement joins TRBV5-1 to TRBJ1-4, with a tentative D call TRBD1 (6 bases). Germline V gene lookup returns CDR1 SGHRS and CDR2 YFSETQ. Trimming stripped 3 bases from V and 3 bases from J, with 9 bases between. The CDR3 is 14 residues long. CDR3 protein: CASSSGVSNEKLFF. The CDR3 coding sequence is TGCGCCAGCAGCTCAGGGGTATCTAATGAAAAACTGTTTTTT.

This clone was seen only once. The rearrangement uses TRBV19 and TRBJ2-5; TRBD1 matches 8 bases. Germline CDR1 LNHDA, CDR2 SQIVND (reference sequence). V gave up 5 bases and J gave up 5 bases; unmatched junction bases: 7. There are 14 residues in the CDR3. Here the CDR3 reads CASSGQGGRETQYF. The CDR3 DNA is TGTGCCAGTAGTGGACAGGGCGGCAGGGAGACCCAGTACTTC.

The rearrangement joins TRBV7-2 to TRBJ2-5; TRBD2 aligns across 8 bases. The trim removed 4 bases at V and 2 bases at J, leaving 6 bases unmatched. The CDR3 sequence is 15 residues long. CDR1 and CDR2 (germline): SGHTA, FQGNSA. The DNA for the CDR3 is TGTGCCAGCAGCTCGCAGCGGGGGCGGCAAGAGACCCAGTACTTC. This codes for CASSSQRGRQETQYF.

The chain joins TRBV30 to TRBJ1-2, with 7 nucleotides matching TRBD1. J gave up 4 bases and V 3 bases, and 11 bases lay outside the gene matches. Germline V gene data show CDR1 as GTSNPN and CDR2 as SVGIG (reference sequence). The CDR3 has 15 residues. CDR3 region: CAWSPGGGQGYGYTF. In DNA form, the CDR3 reads TGTGCCTGGAGCCCCGGAGGGGGCCAAGGCTATGGCTACACCTTC.

The chain joins TRBV5-6 to TRBJ2-7; D may be TRBD1 (6 bases). Trimming removed 0 bases at V and 3 bases at J, with 10 bases between. In germline, CDR1 is SGHDT, CDR2 YYEEEE. The CDR3 contains 14 residues. The DNA for the CDR3 is TGTGCCAGCAGCTTGGTCAGGGGTGGCTACGAGCAGTACTTC. Protein product: CASSLVRGGYEQYF.

V usage is TRBV7-7 and J usage is TRBJ2-1; 8 bases agree with TRBD2. The CDR3 is made up of 16 amino acids. V trimming: 2 bases; J trimming: 9 bases; junction bases outside the gene matches: 12. Germline lookup yields CDR1 SSHAT and CDR2 FNYEAQ (reference sequence). The CDR3 loop is CASSLPPGLDPPEQFF. The CDR3 DNA sequence: TGTGCCAGCAGCTTACCCCCGGGACTAGACCCTCCTGAGCAGTTCTTC.

This chain joins TRBV18 and TRBJ2-2, with 7 positions matching TRBD2. The CDR3 has 15 amino acids. Germline-derived CDR1 and CDR2 are KGHSH and LQKENI. Trimming cost V 3 bases and J 2 bases; bases outside gene matches: 3. CDR3 protein: CASSPRLANTGELFF. The CDR3 DNA reads TGTGCCAGCTCACCGCGACTAGCTAACACCGGGGAGCTGTTTTTT.

The rearrangement joins TRBV21-1 to TRBJ1-2; no DNA check was done on the table's D call, TRBD1. TRBV21-1 is noted as a pseudogene. This CDR3 has 13 amino acids. The CDR3 loop reads CASSGRTGDGYTF. CDR3 nucleotides: TGTGCCAGCAGTGGTCGGACAGGTGATGGCTACACCTTC.

The chain recombines TRBV28 with TRBJ1-5; tentative D call: TRBD1 (5 bases). This CDR3 has 17 residues. CDR1 MDHEN and CDR2 SYDVKM come from the germline V gene. The germline V and J ends were trimmed by 3 bases and 1 base, with 16 bases remaining between them. CDR3 DNA: TGTGCCAGCAGTTTCTGGCAGGGAGGTGTAAGCAATCAGCCCCAGCATTTT. Protein: CASSFWQGGVSNQPQHF.

V and J are TRBV25-1 and TRBJ2-1, with D maybe TRBD1 (5 bases). The V and J ends lost 4 bases and 12 bases respectively, with 13 bases between them. The CDR3 runs 12 residues. Germline V CDR1 and CDR2: MGHDK, SYGVNS. CDR3 region: CASSGGVGVQFF. DNA for the CDR3: TGTGCCAGCAGTGGGGGCGTGGGCGTGCAGTTCTTC.

V usage is TRBV7-8 and J usage is TRBJ2-2, with TRBD1 matching 9 bases. This CDR3 region has 15 residues. Trimming removed 5 bases from V and 6 bases from J; junction bases left unmatched: 7. CDR1 is SGHVS and CDR2 is FQNEAQ in the germline V gene. CDR3 protein: CASSMGQGGSGELFF. The CDR3 DNA reads as TGTGCCAGCAGCATGGGACAGGGAGGTTCCGGGGAGCTGTTTTTT.

This sequence joins TRBV5-6 and TRBJ1-1, with 7 bases matching TRBD1. Germline V gives CDR1 SGHDT, CDR2 YYEEEE. Trimming took 0 bases from V and 7 from J; bases not matched to a gene: 3. This CDR3 has 13 amino acids. The CDR3 region is CASSLGGGLEAFF. The CDR3, as DNA: TGTGCCAGCAGCTTGGGAGGGGGCCTTGAAGCTTTCTTT.

V is TRBV11-1 and J is TRBJ2-7, with a possible D match to TRBD1 (5 bases). CDR1 and CDR2 (germline): SGHAT, FQDESV (reference sequence). Trimming stripped 3 bases from V and 0 bases from J, with 12 bases between. This CDR3 is built from 15 residues. The CDR3 DNA follows: TGTGCCAGCAGCTTGGATCCAGGGATCTCCTACGAGCAGTACTTC. It specifies CASSLDPGISYEQYF. Complete variable domain (other parts from reference TRBV11-1 and TRBJ2-7): EAEVAQSPRYKITEKSQAVAFWCDPISGHATLYWYRQILGQGPELLVQFQDESVVDDSQLPKDRFSAERLKGVDSTLKIQPAELGDSAMYLCASSLDPGISYEQYFGPGTRLTVT.

The chain is built from TRBV4-1 and TRBJ2-5; 9 bases map to TRBD2. V dropped 3 bases and J dropped 4; count of bases not matched to a gene: 6. Germline V gives CDR1 MGHRA, CDR2 YSYEKL. This CDR3 spans 15 amino acids. The CDR3 DNA is TGCGCCAGCAGCCATTATAGCGGGAGAACAGAGACCCAGTACTTC. It encodes CASSHYSGRTETQYF.

The rearrangement joins TRBV28 to TRBJ2-1; 10 nucleotides line up with TRBD2. Trimming removed 6 bases from V and 2 bases from J; junction bases left unmatched: 4. The CDR3 sequence is 15 residues long. Germline V gene data show CDR1 as MDHEN and CDR2 as SYDVKM. The CDR3 is CASSPSGGTYNEQFF. DNA of the CDR3: TGTGCCAGCAGCCCTAGCGGGGGCACCTACAATGAGCAGTTCTTC.

In DNA, the CDR3 is TGCGCCAGCAGCCAAGGGGGTAGCGGGGGTTGGGACAATGAGCAGTTCTTC. Translation gives CASSQGGSGGWDNEQFF. This rearrangement joins TRBV4-3 to TRBJ2-1, with 9 positions matching TRBD2. CDR3 length equals 17 residues. With 1 base clipped from V and 5 bases from J, the junction kept 9 bases outside the gene matches. Germline-derived CDR1 and CDR2 are LGHNA and YSLEER.

The rearrangement uses TRBV7-2 and TRBJ2-5, with TRBD2 matching 14 bases. The CDR3 runs 15 residues. CDR1 is SGHTA and CDR2 is FQGNSA in the germline V gene. Losses at the gene ends were 4 bases for V and 5 bases for J; bases not matched to a gene: 3. The CDR3 DNA is TGTGCCAGCAGCTCCCGGACTAGCGGGGGGGAGACCCAGTACTTC. Translating gives CASSSRTSGGETQYF.

The chain combines TRBV30 with TRBJ1-2; maybe TRBD1 (6 bases). Trimming pared 0 bases from V and 3 bases from J, leaving 11 bases between. The length of the CDR3 is 14 residues. The germline CDR1 and CDR2 sequences are GTSNPN and SVGIG (reference sequence). CDR3 loop: CAWSVWEGDYGYTF. The CDR3 DNA is TGTGCCTGGAGTGTATGGGAGGGGGACTATGGCTACACCTTC.

The chain is built from TRBV5-1 and TRBJ1-4; D is possibly TRBD1 (5 bases). With 6 bases removed from V and 7 bases from J, the gap between germline ends came to 10 bases. The CDR3 spans 12 residues. Germline V gives CDR1 SGHRS, CDR2 YFSETQ. The CDR3 DNA follows: TGCGCCAGCAACGGGGGAGGTGAAAAACTGTTTTTT. Translation gives CASNGGGEKLFF. Full variable domain (rest looked up from reference TRBV5-1 and TRBJ1-4): KAGVTQTPRYLIKTRGQQVTLSCSPISGHRSVSWYQQTPGQGLQFLFEYFSETQRNKGNFPGRFSGRQFSNSRSEMNVSTLELGDSALYLCASNGGGEKLFFGSGTQLSVL.

V gene TRBV4-2 combines with J gene TRBJ2-3; the match to TRBD2 covers 7 bases. Germline trimming cut 0 bases from V and 0 bases from J; bases unmatched to any gene: 9. The CDR3 covers 18 residues. Germline loops: CDR1 LGHNA, CDR2 YNFKEQ. The chain's CDR3 is CASSQDRNSAGSTDTQYF. The DNA for the CDR3 is TGTGCCAGCAGCCAAGATCGGAACTCAGCGGGAAGCACAGATACGCAGTATTTT.

J is TRBJ1-2 and V is TRBV6-5, with D maybe TRBD1 (5 bases). V was trimmed by 6 bases and J by 4 bases, leaving 18 bases between them. The CDR3 consists of 15 residues. The germline gives CDR1 MNHEY, CDR2 SVGAGI. The CDR3 region has the DNA TGTGCCAGCAGCACTACACTGGGGGGATTCTATGGCTACACCTTC. This encodes CASSTTLGGFYGYTF.

The V gene is TRBV19, the J gene TRBJ1-5; D not certain. Trimming took 2 bases from V and 5 from J, leaving 16 bases between them. The CDR3 sequence is 16 residues long. Germline V lookup: CDR1 LNHDA, CDR2 SQIVND (reference sequence). The CDR3 DNA sequence: TGTGCCAGTAGTATATTTCAGCTGGGGAGCGATCAGCCCCAGCATTTT. Its protein product is CASSIFQLGSDQPQHF.

The V gene is TRBV9, the J gene TRBJ1-6; D not resolved. The CDR3 spans 15 residues. With 6 bases removed from V and 6 bases from J, the gap between germline ends came to 16 bases. Per germline, CDR1 SGDLS and CDR2 YYNGEE. CDR3 loop: CASTESWEGNSPLHF. The CDR3 DNA is TGTGCCAGCACCGAAAGCTGGGAGGGTAATTCACCCCTCCACTTT.